This T cell receptor beta chain was sequenced during a study of blood T cell repertoires in COVID-19 (TCRdb year 2020). A note on the overall study: The collaborator samples originated in the United States, Italy and Spain and spanned the acute and convalescent phases of COVID-19. The prospective study material was composed of cDNA or gDNA derived from T cells, B-cell-depleted T cells, or PBMCs. The dataset comprised deeply sampled blood TCRbeta repertoires from subjects exposed to, actively infected with, or recovered from COVID-19. The repertoires were made available in a free public database intended to serve as a resource for research on the immune response to SARS-CoV-2. Samples were obtained from the ongoing ImmuneRACE study (first 160 participants) and from 1,200 or so subjects provided by 6 global collaborators. Nearly every sample came with metadata listing a de-identified subject ID, COVID-19 status, age in years and sex. Where available, HLA class I and class II types were taken from metadata supplied by the sample provider and were not determined by assay-based typing. Study-level results and caveats: Clinical and demographic metadata were provided uncurated, with the amount varying by source and participant.

To note about this clone: There is no known antigen for this receptor. Within one base of it there is no much larger clone, and no base qualities were kept.

CDR1 and CDR2 were assigned from the germline V gene as SQVTM and ANQGSEA. From the cysteine through the phenylalanine, the CDR3 covers 13 amino acids. Just the 39-base CDR3 DNA is kept, in frame starting at base 1. V lost 6 bases and J lost 4 bases, and the count of bases not matched to a germline gene is 5. TCRbeta CDR3 regions were amplified from genomic DNA using the immunoSEQ Assay, a bias-controlled multiplex PCR. The authors' analysis ran thus. Nucleated cell counts per sample were estimated from amplification of reference gene primers within the assay. Sequence reads were collapsed and filtered to measure the absolute abundance of every unique TCRbeta CDR3 rearrangement. For each sample, productive Simpson clonality was calculated by taking the square root of Simpson's diversity index across productive rearrangements. The immuneACCESS repertoire file appears here via TCRdb, limited to in-frame rearrangements. These files lack a portion of the clones; in checked studies, under half of the deficit traces to unresolved V genes, and the cause of the others is not known. That table furnishes V, J and clone size, whereas the DNA furnished D and trimming. Across this sample there are 95,000 to 100,000 clones, with 91% seen only once. The ten largest clones capture around a sixth of the sample.

Whole blood was collected in K2EDTA tubes by collaborating institutions according to the institutions' own protocols. For TCRbeta analysis, collaborator samples were shipped as frozen whole blood, as isolated PBMCs, or as DNA extracted from either sample type. This receptor chain uses TRBV29-1 and TRBJ1-5; TRBD1 matches 8 bases in the middle. The clonotype was recovered from a man aged 45 to 65 with acute or convalescent COVID-19. The sample consisted of peripheral blood. DNA sequence: TGCAGCGTCCAGACAGGGGAGAATCAGCCCCAGCATTTT. It is translated as CSVQTGENQPQHF.